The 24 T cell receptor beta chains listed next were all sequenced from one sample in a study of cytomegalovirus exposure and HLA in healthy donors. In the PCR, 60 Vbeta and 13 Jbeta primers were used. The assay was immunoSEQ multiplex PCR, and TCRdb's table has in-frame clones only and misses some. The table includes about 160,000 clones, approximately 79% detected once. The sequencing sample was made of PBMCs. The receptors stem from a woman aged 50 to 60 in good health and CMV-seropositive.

The CDR3 DNA sequence: TGTGCCAGCAGCCCTTCGGGAGTCAATGAGCAGTTCTTC. Protein: CASSPSGVNEQFF. The chain combines TRBV9 with TRBJ2-1; a possible D gene is TRBD2 (6 bases). Deletions cut 4 bases from V and 6 bases from J, with 11 bases between. The CDR3 runs 13 residues. Germline CDR1 SGDLS, CDR2 YYNGEE.

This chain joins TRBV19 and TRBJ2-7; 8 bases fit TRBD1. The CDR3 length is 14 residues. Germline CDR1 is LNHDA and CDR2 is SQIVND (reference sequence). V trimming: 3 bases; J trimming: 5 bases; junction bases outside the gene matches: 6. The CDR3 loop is CASSMNQGANEQYF. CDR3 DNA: TGTGCCAGTAGTATGAACCAGGGGGCCAACGAGCAGTACTTC.

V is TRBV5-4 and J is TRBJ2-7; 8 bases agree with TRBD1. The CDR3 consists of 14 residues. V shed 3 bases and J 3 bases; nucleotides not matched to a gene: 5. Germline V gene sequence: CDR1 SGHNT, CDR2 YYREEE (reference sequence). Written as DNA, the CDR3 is TGTGCCAGCAGCTCCGACAGGGGTTTCTACGAGCAGTACTTC. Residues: CASSSDRGFYEQYF.

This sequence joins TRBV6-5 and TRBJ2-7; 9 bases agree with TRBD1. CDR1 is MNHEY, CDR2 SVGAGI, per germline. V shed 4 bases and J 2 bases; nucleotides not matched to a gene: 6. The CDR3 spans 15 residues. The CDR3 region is CASSWVRTGAYEQYF. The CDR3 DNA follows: TGTGCCAGCAGTTGGGTTCGGACAGGGGCCTACGAGCAGTACTTC.

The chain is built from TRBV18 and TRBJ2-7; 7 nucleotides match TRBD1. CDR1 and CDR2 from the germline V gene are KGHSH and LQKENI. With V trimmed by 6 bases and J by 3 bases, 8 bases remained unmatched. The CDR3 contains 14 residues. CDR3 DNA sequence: TGTGCCAGCTCCGAACAGGGGATTCTCTACGAGCAGTACTTC. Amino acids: CASSEQGILYEQYF.

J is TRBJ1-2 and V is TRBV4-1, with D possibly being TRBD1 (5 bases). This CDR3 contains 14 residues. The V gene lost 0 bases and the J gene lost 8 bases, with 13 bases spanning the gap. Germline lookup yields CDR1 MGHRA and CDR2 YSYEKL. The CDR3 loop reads CASSQDPRARGYTF. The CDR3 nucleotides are TGCGCCAGCAGCCAAGACCCCAGGGCCCGCGGCTACACCTTC.

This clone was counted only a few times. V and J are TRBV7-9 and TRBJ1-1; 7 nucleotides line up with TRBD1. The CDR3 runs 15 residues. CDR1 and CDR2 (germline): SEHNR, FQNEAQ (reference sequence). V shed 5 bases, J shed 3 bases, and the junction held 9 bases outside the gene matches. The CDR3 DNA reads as TGTGCCAGCAGCCTTACGGGACAGCGAGACACTGAAGCTTTCTTT. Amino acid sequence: CASSLTGQRDTEAFF.

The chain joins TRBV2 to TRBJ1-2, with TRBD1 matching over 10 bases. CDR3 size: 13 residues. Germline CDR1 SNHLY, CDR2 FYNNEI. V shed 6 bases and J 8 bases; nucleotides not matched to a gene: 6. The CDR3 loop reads CASRDRGRGGYTF. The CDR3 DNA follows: TGTGCCAGCAGAGACAGGGGGCGCGGAGGCTACACCTTC.

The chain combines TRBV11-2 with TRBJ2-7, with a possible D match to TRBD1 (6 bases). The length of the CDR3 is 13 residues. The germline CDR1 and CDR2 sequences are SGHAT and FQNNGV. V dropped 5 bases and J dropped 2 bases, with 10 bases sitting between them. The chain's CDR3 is CASSKDRTYEQYF. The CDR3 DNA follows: TGTGCCAGCAGCAAGGACAGAACCTACGAGCAGTACTTC.

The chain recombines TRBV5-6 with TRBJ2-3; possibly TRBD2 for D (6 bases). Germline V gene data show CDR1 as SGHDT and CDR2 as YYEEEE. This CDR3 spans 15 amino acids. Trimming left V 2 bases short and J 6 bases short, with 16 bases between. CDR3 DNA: TGTGCCAGCAGCTTATTCGCCGGGAGACCGGATACGCAGTATTTT. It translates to CASSLFAGRPDTQYF.

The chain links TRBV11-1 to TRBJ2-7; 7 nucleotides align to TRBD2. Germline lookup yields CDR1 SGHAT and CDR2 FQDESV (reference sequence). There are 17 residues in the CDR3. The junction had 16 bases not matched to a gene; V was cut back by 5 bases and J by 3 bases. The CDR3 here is CASSELEGGRGFYEQYF. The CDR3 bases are TGTGCCAGCAGCGAACTGGAGGGCGGGAGAGGTTTCTACGAGCAGTACTTC.

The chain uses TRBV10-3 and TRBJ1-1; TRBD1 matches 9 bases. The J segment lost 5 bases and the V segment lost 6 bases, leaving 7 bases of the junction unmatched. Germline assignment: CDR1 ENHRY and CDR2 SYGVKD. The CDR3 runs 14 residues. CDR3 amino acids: CAIRGGQGSTEAFF. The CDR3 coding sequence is TGTGCCATCAGGGGAGGACAGGGGAGTACTGAAGCTTTCTTT.

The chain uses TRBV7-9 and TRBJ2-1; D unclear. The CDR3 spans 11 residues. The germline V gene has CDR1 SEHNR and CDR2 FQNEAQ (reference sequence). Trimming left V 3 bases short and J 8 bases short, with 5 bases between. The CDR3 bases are TGTGCCAGCAGCTTCCTAGATGAGCAGTTCTTC. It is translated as CASSFLDEQFF.

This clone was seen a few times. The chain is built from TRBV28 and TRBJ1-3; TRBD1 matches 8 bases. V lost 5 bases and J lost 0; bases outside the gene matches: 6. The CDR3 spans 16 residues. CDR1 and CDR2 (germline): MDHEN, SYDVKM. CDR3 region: CASSLDRAPSGNTIYF. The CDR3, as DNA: TGTGCCAGCAGTCTGGACAGGGCCCCCTCTGGAAACACCATATATTTT.

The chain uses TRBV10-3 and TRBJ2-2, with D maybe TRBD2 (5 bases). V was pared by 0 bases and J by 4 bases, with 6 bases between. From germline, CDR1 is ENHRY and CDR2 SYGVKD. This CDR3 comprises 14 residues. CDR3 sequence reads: CAISESGGTGELFF. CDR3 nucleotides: TGTGCCATCAGTGAGTCAGGAGGCACCGGGGAGCTGTTTTTT.

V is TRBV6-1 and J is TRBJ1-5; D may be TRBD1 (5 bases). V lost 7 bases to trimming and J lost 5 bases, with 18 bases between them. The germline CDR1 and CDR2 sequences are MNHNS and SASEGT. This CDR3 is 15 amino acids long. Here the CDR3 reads CASTHGQGADQPQHF. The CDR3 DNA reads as TGTGCCAGCACCCATGGTCAGGGCGCCGATCAGCCCCAGCATTTT.

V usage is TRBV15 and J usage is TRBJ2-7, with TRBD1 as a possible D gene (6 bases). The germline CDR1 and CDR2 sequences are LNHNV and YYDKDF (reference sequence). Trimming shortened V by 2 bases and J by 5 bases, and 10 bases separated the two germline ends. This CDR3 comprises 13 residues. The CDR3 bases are TGTGCCACCAGCAGATTCGACAGGAACGAGCAGTACTTC. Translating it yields CATSRFDRNEQYF.

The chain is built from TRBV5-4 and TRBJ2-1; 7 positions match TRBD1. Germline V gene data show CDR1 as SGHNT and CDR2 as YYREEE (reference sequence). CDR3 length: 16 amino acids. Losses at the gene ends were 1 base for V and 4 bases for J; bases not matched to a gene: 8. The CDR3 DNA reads TGTGCCAGCAGCTTGATGCCGGACAGGATTTACAATGAGCAGTTCTTC. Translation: CASSLMPDRIYNEQFF.

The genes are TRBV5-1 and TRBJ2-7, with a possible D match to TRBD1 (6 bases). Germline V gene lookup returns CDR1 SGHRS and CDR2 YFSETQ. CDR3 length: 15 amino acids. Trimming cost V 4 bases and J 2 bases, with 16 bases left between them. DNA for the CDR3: TGCGCCAGCAGCCGACAGGCATCCGCGACCTACGAGCAGTACTTC. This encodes CASSRQASATYEQYF.

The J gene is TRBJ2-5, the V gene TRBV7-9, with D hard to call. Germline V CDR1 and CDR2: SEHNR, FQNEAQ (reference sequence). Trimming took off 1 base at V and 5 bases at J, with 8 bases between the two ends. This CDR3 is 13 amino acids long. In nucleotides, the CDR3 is TGTGCCAGCAGCTTAGGCACTTCGGAGACCCAGTACTTC. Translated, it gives CASSLGTSETQYF. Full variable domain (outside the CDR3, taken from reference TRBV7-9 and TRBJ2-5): DTGVSQNPRHKITKRGQNVTFRCDPISEHNRLYWYRQTLGQGPEFLTYFQNEAQLEKSRLLSDRFSAERPKGSFSTLEIQRTEQGDSAMYLCASSLGTSETQYFGPGTRLLVL.

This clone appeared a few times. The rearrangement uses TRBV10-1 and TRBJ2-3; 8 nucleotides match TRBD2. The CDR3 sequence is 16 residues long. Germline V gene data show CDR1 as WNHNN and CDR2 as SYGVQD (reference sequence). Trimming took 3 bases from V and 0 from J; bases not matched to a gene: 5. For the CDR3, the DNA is TGCGCCAGCAGTGACCCTAGCGGGTCCAGCACAGATACGCAGTATTTT. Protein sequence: CASSDPSGSSTDTQYF.

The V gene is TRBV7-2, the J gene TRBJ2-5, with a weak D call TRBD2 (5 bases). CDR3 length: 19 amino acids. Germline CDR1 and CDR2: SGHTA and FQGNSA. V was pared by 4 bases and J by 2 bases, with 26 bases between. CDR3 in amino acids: CASSSRKIPRGNNQETQYF. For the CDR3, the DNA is TGTGCCAGCAGCTCAAGAAAAATCCCCCGAGGGAATAATCAAGAGACCCAGTACTTC.

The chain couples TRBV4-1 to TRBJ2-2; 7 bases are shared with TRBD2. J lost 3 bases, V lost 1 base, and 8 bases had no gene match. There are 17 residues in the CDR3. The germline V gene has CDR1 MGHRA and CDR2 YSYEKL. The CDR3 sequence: CASSQGRASGYTGELFF. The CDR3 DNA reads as TGCGCCAGCAGCCAAGGGCGGGCTAGCGGCTACACCGGGGAGCTGTTTTTT.

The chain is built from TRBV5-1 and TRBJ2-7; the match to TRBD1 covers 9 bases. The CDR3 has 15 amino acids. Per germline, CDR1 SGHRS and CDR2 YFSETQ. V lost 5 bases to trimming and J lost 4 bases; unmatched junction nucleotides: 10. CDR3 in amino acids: CASRDDRGLGYEQYF. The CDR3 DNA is TGCGCCAGCAGGGACGACAGGGGGTTGGGATACGAGCAGTACTTC.